This T cell receptor beta chain was identified during a study of PD-L1 blockade in urothelial cancer. Study at large: Samples came from 3 weeks, at the second dose, and 6 weeks into treatment.

Trimming took 2 bases from V and 0 from J, leaving 16 bases between them. The V gene's germline CDR1 is MNHNS and CDR2 SASEGT. The CDR3 has 17 amino acids. Added to each PCR by spiking were synthetic TCR analog templates. Sequencing used immunoSEQ multiplex PCR; TCRdb keeps in-frame clones, though not all of them. The data contain around 30,000 clones, around 80% of them singletons. A total of 1 to 8 samples per patient were collected pretreatment and on-treatment. In its sample, this clone was seen once. The source material was PBMCs, sampled around atezolizumab (anti-PD-L1) treatment. This chain links TRBV6-1 with TRBJ1-1, with D maybe TRBD1 (6 bases). This sequence originates from a middle-aged man with urothelial cancer. Written as DNA, the CDR3 is TGTGCCAGCAGTGAACTCCGACAGGTACACATGAACACTGAAGCTTTCTTT. Translation gives CASSELRQVHMNTEAFF.